The clone carrying this T cell receptor beta chain has only a few counts. Its specificity is not known. The sample belongs to a study of T-cell memory formation after mild COVID-19. Regarding the study as a whole: Among CD4+ contracting clones, most were CM and EM, and CD8+ ones EMRA.

Each CDR3 protein gets one entry after TCRdb re-called the 5' RACE reads with MiXCR. This table holds 450,000 to 650,000 distinct CDR3 sequences, about 20% found once. In germline, CDR1 is SGHTA, CDR2 FQGTGA. V dropped 4 bases and J dropped 4 bases, with 10 bases sitting between them. This CDR3 spans 13 amino acids. The clonotype originates from an adult woman who had mild COVID-19 (a few samples of this study predate the infection). Cell type and time point are not known. Sequencing used PBMCs or a T cell subset sorted from them (not recorded which). The gene calls are TRBV7-3 and TRBJ1-1; D not certain. CDR3 protein: CASSSPLGTEAFF. For the CDR3, the DNA is TGTGCCAGCAGCTCGCCTCTGGGCACTGAAGCTTTCTTT.